This is a list of T cell receptor beta chains from one sample in a study of T cell responses to AZD1222 COVID-19 vaccine. Produced via immunoSEQ multiplex PCR; TCRdb's table is partial and in-frame only. This table has around 150,000 clones, about 92% appearing once. The material was peripheral blood, obtained 28 days after the second AZD1222 dose. The source is an adult who received the AZD1222 COVID-19 vaccine. CDR3s include the opening cysteine and the closing phenylalanine or tryptophan. For some rows the clone size is stated as once, few or many, or as a class when expanded; others skip it.

abundance	j_gene	v_gene	len	CDR3aa
NA	TRBJ1-2	TRBV7-9	12	CASSPDTYGYTF
NA	TRBJ1-1	TRBV14	17	CASSHQGFVRVNTEAFF
NA	TRBJ1-4	TRBV19	14	CASSWGQGSEKLFF
NA	TRBJ2-3	TRBV24-1	16	CATSDPPGGSTDTQYF
once	TRBJ1-4	TRBV5-5	15	CASSAPGQGGEKLFF
NA	TRBJ2-7	TRBV5-4	15	CASSFGSGYAYEQYF
NA	TRBJ2-5	TRBV7-3	13	CASSLVPGQTQYF
NA	TRBJ1-2	TRBV29-1	11	CSVARRASYTF
NA	TRBJ1-5	TRBV20-1	16	CSASPPRRGGNQPQHF
NA	TRBJ2-7	TRBV3-1/TRBV3-2	14	CASSQNRGSNEQYF
NA	TRBJ1-1	TRBV10-1	16	CARSGGNKAMNTEAFF
NA	TRBJ2-7	TRBV11-2	16	CASSLYPAANSYEQYF
NA	TRBJ1-4	TRBV28	16	CASIHRPRGTNEKLFF
NA	TRBJ2-5	TRBV4-3	15	CASSFSGRRGETQYF
NA	TRBJ1-2	TRBV11-3	11	CASSEDSVYTF
NA	TRBJ1-2	TRBV9	14	CASSVDWQGNGYTF
NA	TRBJ1-5	TRBV4-1	15	CASSQGEDSHQPQHF
NA	TRBJ1-1	TRBV28	15	CASSFMGAMNTEAFF
NA	TRBJ1-2	TRBV5-4	15	CASSQDRWQGYGYTF
NA	TRBJ1-4	TRBV2	16	CASSVYGAGTNEKLFF